Below are 21 T cell receptor beta chains sequenced from a single sample in a study of T cell repertoires in cytomegalovirus infection. These receptors' antigens are unknown. In TCRdb, the reads were re-called with MiXCR into one record per CDR3 protein. The sample carries about 60,000 distinct CDR3 sequences, about a third recorded once. The sample taken for sequencing was PBMCs, sequenced either directly or after in vitro stimulation (not recorded which). The receptor source for this set is a human donor in good health (CMV status not recorded). Some clones in this sample may be carry-over from other donors' samples.

With respect to this clonotype: A read error may be the cause here, since a much bigger clone is one base away. The chain uses TRBV7-4 and TRBJ2-7, with 7 bases matching TRBD2. There are 15 residues in the CDR3. CDR1 is SGHVT, CDR2 SQSDAQ, per germline. The CDR3 loop is CASSSYPTSLYEKYF. CDR3 sequence (DNA): TGTGCCAGCAGCTCCTACCCGACTAGCTTGTACGAGAAGTACTTC.

Only a few counts were recorded for this clonotype. The gene calls are TRBV7-2 and TRBJ2-1; D is unresolved. V lost 4 bases, J lost 2 bases, and 9 bases lay in between. Germline lookup yields CDR1 SGHTA and CDR2 FQGNSA. CDR3 length equals 14 residues. The CDR3 DNA sequence: TGTGCCAGCAGCTCACCCGCCACCTACAATGAGCAGTTCTTC. Protein product: CASSSPATYNEQFF.

This clonotype was seen a few times. The rearrangement uses TRBV20-1 and TRBJ2-3; 11 bases align to TRBD2. This CDR3 spans 18 amino acids. Trimming took 6 bases from V and 0 from J; bases not matched to a gene: 14. Germline loops: CDR1 DFQATT, CDR2 SNEGSKA (reference sequence). Written as DNA, the CDR3 is TGCAGTGCAAGGGGCCCTCCGGGACTAGCGGCTAGCACAGATACGCAGTATTTT. Its protein is CSARGPPGLAASTDTQYF.

This chain connects TRBV10-3 to TRBJ2-5, with D possibly being TRBD1 or TRBD2 (6 bases each). Germline V CDR1 and CDR2: ENHRY, SYGVKD. The CDR3 contains 14 residues. V lost 2 bases and J 2 bases, leaving 9 bases between the germline ends. The CDR3 DNA sequence: TGTGCCATCAGTGAGGGGGGGCATCAAGAGACCCAGTACTTC. It codes for CAISEGGHQETQYF.

V usage is TRBV7-9 and J usage is TRBJ2-2; the match to TRBD2 covers 11 bases. The CDR3 extends over 15 amino acids. Per germline, CDR1 SEHNR and CDR2 FQNEAQ (reference sequence). J gave up 10 bases and V 5 bases, and 9 bases lay outside the gene matches. CDR3 in amino acids: CASSGRLAGNVELFF. For the CDR3, the DNA is TGTGCCAGCAGCGGCAGACTAGCGGGAAATGTGGAGCTGTTTTTT.

This clonotype turned up a few times. CDR3 protein: CASSSQDASTDTQYF. The CDR3 coding sequence is TGTGCCAGCAGCTCCCAGGACGCCAGCACAGATACGCAGTATTTT. The J gene is TRBJ2-3, the V gene TRBV7-9; D is unresolved. The ends were cut back, 4 bases at V and 0 bases at J, with 11 bases in the middle. The CDR3 has 15 amino acids. Germline lookup yields CDR1 SEHNR and CDR2 FQNEAQ (reference sequence).

The sample holds one count of this clonotype. The chain has TRBV12-3 or TRBV12-4 and TRBJ2-7, with a tentative D call TRBD1 (6 bases). With 5 bases removed from V and 4 bases from J, the gap between germline ends came to 15 bases. This CDR3 spans 14 amino acids. CDR3 nucleotides: TGTGCCAGCAGTCCCCGCAGGGGTGTATACGAGCAGTACTTC. Protein: CASSPRRGVYEQYF.

This clonotype has a single count. A clone one base away is much larger, so this may be a read error. The chain carries TRBV29-1 and TRBJ2-3; 10 nucleotides line up with TRBD1. The CDR3 runs to 15 residues. Germline values: CDR1 SQVTM, CDR2 ANQGSEA. V dropped 6 bases and J dropped 2; count of bases not matched to a gene: 8. CDR3 sequence: CSVSDGTGATDTQYF. In DNA, the CDR3 is TGCAGCGTCTCTGACGGGACAGGGGCCACAGATACGCAGTATTTT.

This clonotype was found a few times. The genes are TRBV18 and TRBJ2-4; D gene ambiguous. This CDR3 contains 12 residues. Germline CDR1 reads KGHSH; CDR2 reads LQKENI. The germline V and J ends were trimmed by 6 bases and 8 bases, with 11 bases remaining between them. The CDR3 is CASSGSEDIQYF. The CDR3 DNA reads TGTGCCAGCTCGGGTAGTGAGGACATTCAGTACTTC.

This clonotype was detected a few times. The V call is TRBV6-6, the J call TRBJ2-7, with D maybe TRBD1 (5 bases). Germline lookup yields CDR1 MNHNY and CDR2 SVGAGI (reference sequence). This CDR3 spans 13 amino acids. The V end lost 6 bases, the J end lost 0 bases, and 9 bases lay between the germline ends. Here the CDR3 reads CASRLTGSYEQYF. The CDR3 DNA reads TGTGCCAGCAGACTCACAGGCTCCTACGAGCAGTACTTC.

This clonotype was detected a few times. The chain employs TRBV7-6 and TRBJ2-1; tentatively, D is TRBD1 or TRBD2 (5 bases each). V dropped 1 base and J dropped 6 bases, with 16 bases sitting between them. Per germline, CDR1 SGHVS and CDR2 FNYEAQ. The CDR3 runs 16 residues. CDR3 amino acids: CASSLDFRGVVNEQFF. CDR3 coding DNA: TGTGCCAGCAGCTTAGATTTTAGGGGAGTCGTCAATGAGCAGTTCTTC.

The chain couples TRBV6-6 to TRBJ2-7; 8 bases match TRBD2. CDR1 and CDR2 from the germline V gene are MNHNY and SVGAGI (reference sequence). Trimming at V came to 4 bases and at J to 2 bases, leaving 22 bases not matched to a gene. CDR3 length equals 20 residues. As DNA, the CDR3 is TGTGCCAGCAGTTCGCCCGCGGTGGGCCTAGCGGGTGAAAACCCCTACGAGCAGTACTTC. It specifies CASSSPAVGLAGENPYEQYF.

The chain links TRBV6-5 to TRBJ2-7; 13 bases line up with TRBD2. The CDR3 is made up of 16 amino acids. The J segment lost 2 bases and the V segment lost 4 bases, leaving 5 bases of the junction unmatched. Looked up from germline, CDR1 is MNHEY and CDR2 is SVGAGI. The CDR3 DNA is TGTGCCAGCAGTTCTGGGGGGACTAGCGGGACCTACGAGCAGTACTTC. This sequence encodes CASSSGGTSGTYEQYF.

This clonotype was observed a handful of times. The J gene is TRBJ2-5, the V gene TRBV5-4; 9 nucleotides match TRBD1. This CDR3 spans 13 amino acids. Germline assignment: CDR1 SGHNT and CDR2 YYREEE (reference sequence). Trimming took 4 bases from V and 4 from J; bases not matched to a gene: 2. CDR3 coding DNA: TGTGCCAGCAGCCCGGGACAGGGAGAGACCCAGTACTTC. Protein: CASSPGQGETQYF.

This clonotype occurred a few times. The chain has TRBV6-1 and TRBJ2-1, with a possible D match to TRBD2 (5 bases). Trimming took off 8 bases at V and 0 bases at J, with 17 bases between the two ends. CDR3 length: 16 amino acids. CDR1 MNHNS and CDR2 SASEGT come from the germline V gene. CDR3 nucleotide sequence: TGTGCCAGCCATGTTCGGGATGTTCCCTCCTACAATGAGCAGTTCTTC. Its protein is CASHVRDVPSYNEQFF.

This sequence joins TRBV6-6 and TRBJ1-1; D ambiguous. Germline V CDR1 and CDR2: MNHNY, SVGAGI (reference sequence). Trimming shortened V by 4 bases and J by 1 base, and 10 bases separated the two germline ends. The CDR3 extends over 14 amino acids. DNA of the CDR3: TGTGCCAGCAGTTCCAGGTCCCAGAACACTGAAGCTTTCTTT. Translation: CASSSRSQNTEAFF.

CDR3 residues: CASSRFSEQFF. In DNA, the CDR3 is TGTGCCAGCAGCAGGTTTTCTGAGCAGTTCTTC. The chain couples TRBV11-2 to TRBJ2-1; D gene ambiguous. The V and J ends lost 5 bases and 9 bases respectively, with 8 bases between them. The CDR3 runs to 11 residues. Germline lookup yields CDR1 SGHAT and CDR2 FQNNGV.

The rearrangement joins TRBV29-1 to TRBJ1-4; D perhaps matches TRBD1 (6 bases). This CDR3 region has 17 residues. Germline V CDR1 and CDR2: SQVTM, ANQGSEA. V lost 4 bases to trimming and J lost 2 bases, with 20 bases between them. CDR3 sequence (DNA): TGCAGCGTTGGTACAGGGTTCGGATACGCGACTAATGAAAAACTGTTTTTT. It codes for CSVGTGFGYATNEKLFF.

This clonotype was counted only a few times. The genes are TRBV10-1 and TRBJ2-4; TRBD2 matches at 7 bases. The V gene's germline CDR1 is WNHNN and CDR2 SYGVQD (reference sequence). Unmatched junction bases numbered 5, after V lost 5 bases and J lost 4 bases. This CDR3 region has 14 residues. The CDR3 region is CASSTGRGKNIQYF. The CDR3 DNA reads TGCGCCAGCAGTACTGGGAGGGGAAAAAACATTCAGTACTTC.

This clonotype was detected only a few times. The rearrangement links TRBV11-1 to TRBJ2-7; D is ambiguous. This CDR3 is 13 amino acids long. The V gene lost 6 bases and the J gene lost 1 base, with 10 bases spanning the gap. Germline V lookup: CDR1 SGHAT, CDR2 FQDESV (reference sequence). The CDR3: CASSSGHSYEQYF. Here the CDR3 DNA reads TGTGCCAGCAGTTCTGGCCATTCCTACGAGCAGTACTTC.

This clonotype was observed a few times. The V gene is TRBV11-2, the J gene TRBJ1-1; D is possibly TRBD1 (5 bases). The CDR3 totals 14 residues. Germline lookup yields CDR1 SGHAT and CDR2 FQNNGV. Trimming pared 9 bases from V and 4 bases from J, leaving 18 bases between. The CDR3 is CASSGMGGSTEAFF. In DNA form, the CDR3 reads TGTGCCAGTTCAGGCATGGGGGGGAGCACTGAAGCTTTCTTT.